This T cell receptor beta chain was captured in a study of CD8 T cells in ankylosing spondylitis. There are 13 residues in the CDR3. Germline lookup yields CDR1 SQVTM and CDR2 ANQGSEA. Deletions cut 6 bases from V and 0 bases from J, with 9 bases between. The TCR beta libraries were generated through quantitative 5'-RACE incorporating molecular barcodes. TCRdb re-called the 5' RACE reads with MiXCR, one entry per CDR3 protein. This sample carries approximately 100,000 distinct CDR3 sequences, about 7.7% of them seen once, and the ten largest clones take about a tenth. Study conclusions and caveats: Earlier studies detected some motif variants in reactive arthritis synovial fluid and blood. In ankylosing spondylitis blood, a motif of seven to nine highly homologous TCR beta variants appeared characteristic.

This clonotype was detected many times. What it recognizes is unknown. This chain uses TRBV29-1 with TRBJ2-1; D is unclear. The source of this sequence is a male donor with ankylosing spondylitis or in good health (not recorded which). Sequencing was performed on blood, either unsorted or a sorted T cell fraction (not recorded which). CDR3 sequence: CSVDRSSYNEQFF. CDR3 DNA: TGCAGCGTCGACCGGAGCTCCTACAATGAGCAGTTCTTC.